The 14 T cell receptor beta chains reported below all come from one sample, sequenced in a study of shared clonotypes between healthy human individuals. Measured with immunoSEQ multiplex PCR; TCRdb has only the in-frame clones, and not every one. In the table there are about 610,000 clones, about 96% of which are singletons. The sample comprised naive CD4+ T cells sorted from blood. The subset here: CD45RA+ positively selected. Receptors originate from a young woman in good health.

This chain joins TRBV7-2 and TRBJ2-2; TRBD2 matches 8 bases. Trimming cost V 1 base and J 8 bases; bases outside gene matches: 9. Germline CDR1 SGHTA, CDR2 FQGNSA. The CDR3 loop spans 16 amino acids. The CDR3 DNA sequence: TGTGCCAGCAGCTTAGATTCGGGAGCGGGAGCGGGGGAGCTGTTTTTT. Its translation: CASSLDSGAGAGELFF.

This chain joins TRBV9 and TRBJ2-7; D could derive from TRBD1 or TRBD2 (5 bases each). The V gene lost 3 bases and the J gene lost 3 bases, with 10 bases spanning the gap. This CDR3 has 13 amino acids. CDR1 is SGDLS, CDR2 YYNGEE, per germline. The CDR3 bases are TGTGCCAGCAGCGGCAGGGACCACTACGAGCAGTACTTC. As protein: CASSGRDHYEQYF.

The gene calls are TRBV6-6 and TRBJ2-7; no clear D gene. The CDR3 extends over 14 amino acids. V was shortened by 5 bases and J by 0 bases, with 11 bases between the two germline ends. Per germline, CDR1 MNHNY and CDR2 SVGAGI (reference sequence). The DNA of the CDR3 is TGTGCCAGCAGTGGCCTATTGAGCTCCTACGAGCAGTACTTC. It encodes CASSGLLSSYEQYF.

This chain joins TRBV19 and TRBJ1-1, with D tentatively TRBD1 (5 bases). The length of the CDR3 is 16 residues. Looked up from germline, CDR1 is LNHDA and CDR2 is SQIVND (reference sequence). Deletions cut 4 bases from V and 3 bases from J, with 18 bases between. The CDR3 region has the DNA TGTGCCAGTAGTAGTGGCCGGGCCGGGGCGGACACTGAAGCTTTCTTT. It yields the protein CASSSGRAGADTEAFF.

The V gene is TRBV25-1, the J gene TRBJ2-1; 11 nucleotides match TRBD2. Looked up from germline, CDR1 is MGHDK and CDR2 is SYGVNS. V was pared by 5 bases and J by 7 bases, with 10 bases of the junction left unmatched. The CDR3 is 16 amino acids. CDR3 amino acids: CASSNLSGRAGNEQFF. CDR3 nucleotides: TGTGCCAGCAGTAACCTTAGCGGGAGGGCCGGGAATGAGCAGTTCTTC.

The chain joins TRBV2 to TRBJ2-3; D gene ambiguous. Germline V gives CDR1 SNHLY, CDR2 FYNNEI. The CDR3 extends over 16 amino acids. Deletions cut 7 bases from V and 0 bases from J, with 17 bases between. CDR3 amino acids: CASTTGYATSTDTQYF. The CDR3 DNA is TGTGCCAGCACTACCGGTTATGCAACTAGCACAGATACGCAGTATTTT.

The rearrangement uses TRBV29-1 and TRBJ1-4; TRBD1 agrees at 8 bases. The germline V gene has CDR1 SQVTM and CDR2 ANQGSEA. V shed 8 bases and J 8 bases; nucleotides not matched to a gene: 4. The CDR3 consists of 11 residues. Here the CDR3 DNA reads TGCAGCACCGGGACAGGAGAAAAACTGTTTTTT. It codes for CSTGTGEKLFF.

This clone has just one count. CDR3 loop: CASRGGQIDTQYF. The CDR3 DNA reads TGTGCCAGCCGCGGGGGGCAAATAGATACGCAGTATTTT. The chain links TRBV19 to TRBJ2-3; 8 bases agree with TRBD2. The CDR3 is made up of 13 amino acids. Per the germline V gene, CDR1 is LNHDA and CDR2 is SQIVND (reference sequence). The V segment lost 9 bases and the J segment 5 bases; nucleotides outside the gene matches: 7.

V is TRBV5-1 and J is TRBJ2-3; no clear D. CDR1 and CDR2 (germline): SGHRS, YFSETQ. The CDR3 consists of 14 residues. The V and J ends lost 0 bases and 2 bases respectively, with 7 bases between them. In DNA, the CDR3 is TGCGCCAGCAGCTTGGAGGGTTCCACAGATACGCAGTATTTT. Amino acids: CASSLEGSTDTQYF.

The chain links TRBV2 to TRBJ2-2; TRBD1 is a possible D gene (6 bases). V was pared by 3 bases and J by 1 base, with 9 bases between. Germline-derived CDR1 and CDR2 are SNHLY and FYNNEI. This CDR3 is 15 amino acids long. The CDR3 sequence: CASSEVTGNTGELFF. The DNA for the CDR3 is TGTGCCAGCAGTGAGGTGACAGGGAACACCGGGGAGCTGTTTTTT.

This chain joins TRBV6-1 and TRBJ2-7; D might be TRBD2 (5 bases). CDR3 length equals 15 residues. Trimming pared 2 bases from V and 0 bases from J, leaving 11 bases between. CDR1 MNHNS and CDR2 SASEGT come from the germline V gene. The CDR3 region has the DNA TGTGCCAGCAGTGAAACCAGGACTCTCTCCTACGAGCAGTACTTC. As protein: CASSETRTLSYEQYF.

The chain is built from TRBV28 and TRBJ1-1; 8 bases line up with TRBD1. V trimming: 1 base; J trimming: 3 bases; junction bases outside the gene matches: 4. The CDR3 runs 15 residues. The V gene's germline CDR1 is MDHEN and CDR2 SYDVKM. CDR3 bases: TGTGCCAGCAGTTTATTTCCGACAGGGGACACTGAAGCTTTCTTT. The encoded protein is CASSLFPTGDTEAFF.

In nucleotides, the CDR3 is TGCGCCAGCAGCCAAGGCCCTAGCGGGAGAGCCGCAGAGACCCAGTACTTC. Amino acid sequence: CASSQGPSGRAAETQYF. V is TRBV4-1 and J is TRBJ2-5; TRBD2 matches 10 bases. Germline V gene sequence: CDR1 MGHRA, CDR2 YSYEKL. The length of the CDR3 is 17 residues. V lost 1 base to trimming and J lost 4 bases; unmatched junction nucleotides: 9.

CDR3 sequence: CASSLQGTNEQFF. The CDR3 DNA reads TGTGCCAGCAGTTTGCAAGGGACCAATGAGCAGTTCTTC. J is TRBJ2-1 and V is TRBV28, with D perhaps assigned TRBD1 or TRBD2 (5 bases each). Trimming shortened V by 3 bases and J by 6 bases, and 9 bases separated the two germline ends. Germline CDR1 MDHEN, CDR2 SYDVKM. This CDR3 comprises 13 residues.